The entry below describes one T cell receptor (beta chain). Its antigen is currently unknown. Read coverage stops 3 residues before the CDR3 terminus; the germline J gene supplies the remainder. This sample was included in a study of T cells in women clearing cervical HPV infection. The method was immunoSEQ multiplex PCR; TCRdb's version includes in-frame clones alone and lacks a portion of them. The sample includes some 30,000 clones. The germline V gene encodes CDR1 MRHNA and CDR2 SNTAGT. The CDR3 has 14 amino acids. V lost 6 bases to trimming and J lost 2 bases, with 12 bases between them. Findings and limits, study-wide: Controls had more TRBV6-7 (approximately 0.16%) than cases (approximately 0.11%).

Sequenced sample: blood buffy coat. The chain has TRBV6-4 and TRBJ2-3; weak D call: TRBD1 (6 bases). The TCR comes from a woman between 18 and 70 years old with a cervical HPV16 infection that either progressed to CIN3+ or cleared (not recorded which). The CDR3 DNA, read in part, is TGTGCCAGCAGCGGACAGCCATTCACAGATACG. Its protein is CASSGQPFTDT. The whole CDR3 protein reads CASSGQPFTDTQYF.